A selection of T cell receptor beta chains follows, all from one sample in a study of graft-versus-host responses after intestinal transplantation. The protocol was immunoSEQ multiplex PCR, while the TCRdb copy is restricted to in-frame clones and leaves out a portion. The sample has 70,000 to 95,000 clones; roughly 90% are singletons. No antigen is known for these receptors. This specimen consisted of unstimulated CD4+ T cells sorted from spleen or lymph node cells, obtained before intestinal transplant. These receptors all stem from a human donor who received an intestinal transplant. The CDR3 runs from the conserved cysteine through the conserved F or W. D genes are given only for firm matches. Size is omitted from some rows. Given values are once, few, many or a class for expanded clones.

clone size,J gene,V gene,CDR3 length,D gene,CDR3 protein,CDR3 DNA
-,TRBJ2-1,TRBV9,15,TRBD1,CASSVVGQGVNEQFF,TGTGCCAGCAGCGTAGTGGGACAGGGGGTTAATGAGCAGTTCTTC
-,TRBJ2-7,TRBV12-5,13,-,CASGRGEDYEQYF,TGTGCTAGTGGCCGTGGCGAGGACTACGAGCAGTACTTC
-,TRBJ2-7,TRBV4-1,14,-,CASSQDTNRDEQYF,TGCGCCAGCAGCCAAGATACGAACAGAGACGAGCAGTACTTC
-,TRBJ2-3,TRBV7-2,13,-,CASSSRGSDTQYF,TGTGCCAGCAGCTCCAGAGGGTCAGATACGCAGTATTTT
-,TRBJ2-1,TRBV5-1,13,-,CASSGSSYNEQFF,TGCGCCAGCAGCGGGAGCTCCTACAATGAGCAGTTCTTC
-,TRBJ1-1,TRBV5-5,15,-,CASSFLTPDSTEAFF,TGTGCCAGCAGCTTTTTGACCCCGGACAGCACTGAAGCTTTCTTT
once,TRBJ1-2,TRBV19,13,-,CASSKWPPGGYTF,TGTGCCAGTAGTAAGTGGCCCCCTGGTGGCTACACCTTC
-,TRBJ2-6,TRBV2,15,-,CASSEVRVRDNVLTF,TGTGCCAGCAGTGAAGTGAGGGTACGGGACAACGTCCTGACTTTC
-,TRBJ1-5,TRBV14,14,-,CASSQSGPGQPQHF,TGTGCCAGCAGCCAATCGGGTCCGGGGCAGCCCCAGCATTTT
-,TRBJ1-1,TRBV2,13,TRBD1,CASSEWQGAEAFF,TGTGCCAGCAGTGAGTGGCAGGGGGCTGAAGCTTTCTTT
-,TRBJ1-1,TRBV19,12,-,CASKTGSQEAFF,TGTGCCAGTAAAACAGGGAGTCAAGAAGCTTTCTTT
-,TRBJ2-3,TRBV4-2,16,TRBD2,CASSPPGQTGGDTQYF,TGTGCCAGCAGCCCCCCCGGGCAGACCGGGGGGGATACGCAGTATTTT
once,TRBJ2-1,TRBV7-2,15,-,CASSFGGLNYNEQFF,TGTGCCAGCAGCTTTGGGGGACTCAACTACAATGAGCAGTTCTTC
-,TRBJ1-6,TRBV10-1,12,TRBD1,CASGDRNSPLHF,TGCGCCAGCGGGGACAGGAATTCACCCCTCCACTTT
-,TRBJ1-5,TRBV19,15,-,CASTGGGSRNQPQHF,TGTGCCAGTACTGGCGGAGGATCCCGCAATCAGCCCCAGCATTTT
-,TRBJ1-1,TRBV6-6,15,-,CASKPRQGGNTEAFF,TGTGCCAGCAAACCCCGGCAGGGCGGGAACACTGAAGCTTTCTTT
-,TRBJ2-5,TRBV2,16,TRBD1,CASSKRGTAQQETQYF,TGTGCCAGCAGTAAAAGAGGGACAGCCCAACAAGAGACCCAGTACTTC
-,TRBJ1-4,TRBV2,14,TRBD1,CASSMTGTNEKLFF,TGTGCCAGCAGTATGACAGGGACTAATGAAAAACTGTTTTTT
-,TRBJ2-1,TRBV2,15,TRBD2,CASSPGTSSYNEQFF,TGTGCCAGCAGTCCCGGGACTAGCTCCTACAATGAGCAGTTCTTC
-,TRBJ1-2,TRBV6-5,16,-,CASSFSRDRGGYGYTF,TGTGCCAGCAGTTTTTCTCGAGACAGAGGGGGCTATGGCTACACCTTC
-,TRBJ2-1,TRBV7-2,15,TRBD2,CASSLGTSGYNEQFF,TGTGCCAGCAGCTTAGGGACTAGCGGGTACAATGAGCAGTTCTTC
-,TRBJ2-3,TRBV7-2,13,-,CASRRDSSDTQYF,TGTGCCAGCAGGCGGGACAGTTCAGATACGCAGTATTTT
-,TRBJ1-1,TRBV6-5,13,-,CASSYSLVTEAFF,TGTGCCAGCAGTTACTCGTTAGTCACTGAAGCTTTCTTT
-,TRBJ1-6,TRBV18,16,TRBD1,CASSAQPGTGESPLHF,TGTGCCAGCTCGGCACAACCCGGGACAGGAGAGTCACCCCTCCACTTT
once,TRBJ2-3,TRBV5-6,13,-,CASSSQGTDTQYF,TGTGCCAGCAGCTCCCAGGGGACAGATACGCAGTATTTT
-,TRBJ1-3,TRBV7-9,14,-,CASSPVVTGNTIYF,TGTGCCAGCAGCCCGGTAGTAACTGGAAACACCATATATTTT
-,TRBJ1-4,TRBV5-4,19,-,CASSTRVAGVAGLNEKLFF,TGTGCCAGCAGCACCAGGGTTGCGGGGGTCGCGGGCCTAAATGAAAAACTGTTTTTT
once,TRBJ1-6,TRBV6-1,19,TRBD1,CASSATGTGGYSYNSPLHF,TGTGCCAGCAGTGCTACCGGGACAGGGGGATATTCCTATAATTCACCCCTCCACTTT
-,TRBJ2-2,TRBV11-3,14,TRBD1,CASRGTGGSGELFF,TGTGCCAGCAGGGGGACAGGGGGGTCCGGGGAGCTGTTTTTT
-,TRBJ2-2,TRBV9,16,-,CASSVLPGGGNGELFF,TGTGCCAGCAGCGTACTCCCGGGGGGCGGGAACGGGGAGCTGTTTTTT
-,TRBJ2-3,TRBV11-2,17,TRBD2,CASSLVGSGANTDTQYF,TGTGCCAGCAGCTTAGTGGGTAGCGGGGCGAACACAGATACGCAGTATTTT
few,TRBJ1-1,TRBV5-6,12,-,CASSLRETEAFF,TGTGCCAGCAGCTTGCGGGAAACTGAAGCTTTCTTT
-,TRBJ1-1,TRBV19,18,TRBD1,CASSRQGAQGERNTEAFF,TGTGCCAGTAGCCGCCAGGGGGCCCAGGGGGAACGGAACACTGAAGCTTTCTTT
-,TRBJ1-6,TRBV9,15,TRBD1,CASSLTTGEESPLHF,TGTGCCAGCAGCTTAACGACAGGGGAGGAGTCACCCCTCCACTTT
-,TRBJ2-5,TRBV4-2,18,TRBD2,CASSRSLASGVPQETQYF,TGTGCCAGCAGCCGAAGCCTGGCTAGCGGGGTTCCCCAAGAGACCCAGTACTTC
-,TRBJ2-2,TRBV18,16,-,CASSPLTGRETGELFF,TGTGCCAGCTCTCCTCTGACCGGCAGGGAAACCGGGGAGCTGTTTTTT
-,TRBJ2-1,TRBV6-5,15,TRBD2,CASSETSGGPIEQFF,TGTGCCAGCAGCGAGACTAGCGGGGGGCCGATAGAGCAGTTCTTC
-,TRBJ2-1,TRBV9,16,TRBD1,CASSVVGTGAVNEQFF,TGTGCCAGCAGCGTAGTGGGGACAGGGGCTGTCAATGAGCAGTTCTTC
-,TRBJ1-5,TRBV7-9,15,-,CASSLAGGANQPQHF,TGTGCCAGCAGCTTAGCGGGGGGGGCTAATCAGCCCCAGCATTTT
-,TRBJ1-2,TRBV6-5,13,-,CASSQGHRSGYTF,TGTGCCAGCAGCCAGGGACATCGGAGTGGCTACACCTTC
-,TRBJ2-5,TRBV11-2,17,TRBD2,CASSFTTGGWGQETQYF,TGTGCCAGCAGCTTTACCACGGGGGGATGGGGCCAAGAGACCCAGTACTTC
-,TRBJ1-1,TRBV6-6,15,-,CASSYRSARDTEAFF,TGTGCCAGCAGTTACAGATCGGCCAGGGACACTGAAGCTTTCTTT
-,TRBJ1-6,TRBV27,13,-,CASSLGGRSPLHF,TGTGCCAGCAGTTTAGGGGGGAGGTCACCCCTCCACTTT
-,TRBJ1-3,TRBV5-4,16,-,CASSLVGGGSGNTIYF,TGTGCCAGCAGCTTGGTGGGGGGGGGCTCTGGAAACACCATATATTTT
-,TRBJ1-2,TRBV12-5,13,-,CASGLPPTGGYTF,TGTGCTAGTGGTCTCCCACCGACCGGGGGCTACACCTTC
-,TRBJ2-7,TRBV27,14,-,CASSLSRGSYEQYF,TGTGCCAGCAGTTTATCTAGGGGATCCTACGAGCAGTACTTC
-,TRBJ1-1,TRBV5-1,12,-,CASSSGGAEAFF,TGCGCCAGCAGCTCCGGTGGAGCTGAAGCTTTCTTT
-,TRBJ1-5,TRBV6-1,18,TRBD1,CASSETPGGFYGNQPQHF,TGTGCCAGCAGTGAAACCCCAGGGGGGTTCTATGGCAATCAGCCCCAGCATTTT